These 2 T cell receptor beta chains were all obtained from the same sample, sequenced in a study of long-term antiretroviral therapy in people with HIV. Survey-level resolution applied to immunoSEQ assay v3.0. Here immunoSEQ multiplex PCR was the method, and the copy in TCRdb shows in-frame clones only, minus some. The table lists tens of thousands of clones, roughly four fifths of them singletons. Specimen: unsorted PBMCs, collected 0.4 years after starting antiretroviral therapy. The source of these receptors is a middle-aged man with HIV.

This chain connects TRBV23-1 to TRBJ1-1; D perhaps matches TRBD1 (5 bases). TRBV23-1 is identified as an open reading frame with a role that is uncertain. CDR3 length: 13 residues. V lost 7 bases, J lost 1 base, and 10 bases lay in between. CDR3 sequence reads: CASTIGTNTEAFF. The CDR3 DNA is TGCGCCAGCACAATAGGGACGAACACTGAAGCTTTCTTT.

This sequence joins TRBV5-5 and TRBJ1-2; D call uncertain. V lost 0 bases and J 12 bases, leaving 21 bases between the germline ends. This CDR3 contains 15 residues. CDR1 is SGHKS, CDR2 YYEKEE, per germline (reference sequence). Written as DNA, the CDR3 is TGTGCCAGCAGCTTGGCCGGAGGGTTAGCGTTGAGAAACACCTTC. Encoded protein: CASSLAGGLALRNTF.